Listed below are T cell receptor beta chains from one sample, sequenced in a study of shared clonotypes between healthy human individuals. Assay used: immunoSEQ multiplex PCR; TCRdb lists only in-frame clones, some missing. The table includes roughly 1,100,000 clones, approximately 76% detected once. The sample comprised memory CD4+ T cells sorted from blood. Receptors originate from a man between 18 and 29 years old in good health. CDR3s include the opening cysteine and the closing phenylalanine or tryptophan. The order of the fields is J gene, clone size, D gene, V gene, CDR3 protein, CDR3 DNA. A D gene is named only where the DNA matches it firmly. Clone size appears in some rows only: once, few, many, or a class for an expanded clone.

>TRBJ2-2|-|-|TRBV30
CAWAPERSGELFF
TGTGCCTGGGCGCCGGAGAGATCCGGGGAGCTGTTTTTT
>TRBJ2-5|once|-|TRBV18
CASSPPNQGLKETQYF
TGTGCCAGCTCACCACCGAACCAGGGGCTGAAAGAGACCCAGTACTTC
>TRBJ1-6|-|-|TRBV5-1
CASSLILGDNSPLHF
TGCGCCAGCAGCTTAATTCTGGGTGATAATTCACCCCTCCACTTT
>TRBJ2-5|-|TRBD1|TRBV30
CAWSPGTAQETQYF
TGTGCCTGGAGCCCCGGGACAGCCCAAGAGACCCAGTACTTC
>TRBJ2-3|-|-|TRBV4-2
CASSQDQAMGASATDTQYF
TGTGCCAGCAGCCAAGATCAGGCAATGGGGGCTAGTGCCACAGATACGCAGTATTTT
>TRBJ1-1|-|TRBD1|TRBV7-9
CASSQRQGANTEAFF
TGTGCCAGCAGTCAAAGACAGGGGGCGAACACTGAAGCTTTCTTT
>TRBJ1-1|-|-|TRBV28
CASRRGQNTEAFF
TGTGCCAGTAGAAGAGGACAGAACACTGAAGCTTTCTTT
>TRBJ1-2|-|TRBD1|TRBV5-4
CASSLGDRPNYGYTF
TGTGCCAGCAGCCTGGGGGACAGACCTAACTATGGCTACACCTTC
>TRBJ1-6|-|TRBD1|TRBV19
CASRTGGSYNSPLHF
TGTGCCAGTAGGACAGGGGGCAGCTATAATTCACCCCTCCACTTT
>TRBJ1-1|-|TRBD1|TRBV7-8
CASATGGRNTEAFF
TGTGCCAGCGCGACAGGGGGCAGGAACACTGAAGCTTTCTTT
>TRBJ1-1|many|-|TRBV28
CASSLRRRTEAFF
TGTGCCAGCAGTTTAAGGCGAAGAACTGAAGCTTTCTTT
>TRBJ1-1|few|-|TRBV2
CASNNGQLGTEAFF
TGTGCCAGCAATAACGGACAACTGGGCACTGAAGCTTTCTTT
>TRBJ1-3|-|TRBD1|TRBV6-6
CASRRPGTGAGNTIYF
TGTGCCAGCAGACGACCCGGGACAGGGGCAGGAAACACCATATATTTT
>TRBJ2-7|-|-|TRBV28
CASSPPTPRTYEQYF
TGTGCCAGCAGCCCGCCAACGCCCCGTACCTACGAGCAGTACTTC
>TRBJ2-1|-|TRBD2|TRBV4-1
CASSQDKSGSTWTYNEQFF
TGCGCCAGCAGCCAAGATAAAAGCGGGAGTACCTGGACCTACAATGAGCAGTTCTTC
>TRBJ2-7|-|TRBD2|TRBV5-4
CASSVGLAGAYEQYF
TGTGCCAGCAGCGTCGGGCTAGCGGGGGCCTACGAGCAGTACTTC
>TRBJ2-7|-|TRBD2|TRBV2
CASKGTSGRDQYF
TGTGCCAGCAAAGGGACTAGCGGGAGGGACCAGTACTTC
>TRBJ2-5|-|TRBD1|TRBV6-5
CASRVGQGWETQYF
TGTGCCAGCAGGGTTGGACAGGGCTGGGAGACCCAGTACTTC
>TRBJ1-2|-|TRBD1|TRBV6-5
CASSIGQGSYGYTF
TGTGCCAGCAGTATCGGACAGGGAAGCTATGGCTACACCTTC
>TRBJ2-2|-|TRBD2|TRBV19
CASITSAGGGELFF
TGTGCCAGTATCACGTCGGCGGGAGGCGGGGAGCTGTTTTTT
>TRBJ1-5|-|-|TRBV6-5
CASSSSAGNQPQHF
TGTGCCAGCAGTTCGTCGGCGGGCAATCAGCCCCAGCATTTT
>TRBJ1-4|-|-|TRBV5-4
CASSWTPPQKSAEKLFF
TGTGCCAGCAGCTGGACCCCCCCTCAGAAGTCGGCTGAAAAACTGTTTTTT
>TRBJ1-2|-|TRBD1|TRBV29-1
CSVVTGGFSGYTF
TGCAGCGTCGTTACAGGGGGTTTTTCTGGCTACACCTTC
>TRBJ2-7|once|-|TRBV10-3
CAISRVRGYEQYF
TGTGCCATCAGCCGAGTCCGGGGTTACGAGCAGTACTTC
>TRBJ2-7|-|-|TRBV30
CALSHPYEQYF
TGTGCCCTCAGCCACCCCTACGAGCAGTACTTC
>TRBJ2-3|-|TRBD2|TRBV2
CASSELSGSSDTQYF
TGTGCCAGCAGCGAACTTAGCGGGAGTTCAGATACGCAGTATTTT
>TRBJ1-2|-|-|TRBV19
CASSTLFNYGYTF
TGTGCCAGTAGTACCTTATTTAACTATGGCTACACCTTC
>TRBJ1-5|-|TRBD1|TRBV6-5
CASSPRGLGGQPQHF
TGTGCCAGCAGCCCCAGGGGGCTTGGGGGTCAGCCCCAGCATTTT
>TRBJ2-7|-|-|TRBV18
CASSPPSRENSYEQYF
TGTGCCAGCTCACCACCATCCAGGGAAAATAGCTACGAGCAGTACTTC
>TRBJ1-1|-|TRBD1|TRBV20-1
CSARDRAEAFF
TGCAGTGCACGGGACAGGGCAGAAGCTTTCTTT
>TRBJ2-6|few|-|TRBV5-1
CASSLGMGDSGANVLTF
TGCGCCAGCAGCTTGGGTATGGGGGACTCTGGGGCCAACGTCCTGACTTTC